The rows below give T cell receptor beta chains drawn from one sample of a study of PD-1 blockade in mismatch repair-deficient tumors. No antigen has been identified for these receptors. TCRdb keeps only in-frame clones here, not all; method: immunoSEQ multiplex PCR. This table holds around 9,600 clones, over 75% found once. The starting material was cells cultured in vitro, obtained from a patient treated with pembrolizumab. The receptors shown here come from an adult with mismatch repair-deficient cancer. CDR3s include the opening cysteine and the closing phenylalanine or tryptophan. The order of the fields is V gene, clone size, J gene, CDR3 protein. Clone size is stated in some rows and not others, as once, few, many or a class when expanded.

v_call: TRBV5-1
clone_size: -
j_call: TRBJ2-7
cdr3_aa: CASSDQTKQYF

v_call: TRBV7-2
clone_size: once
j_call: TRBJ2-2
cdr3_aa: CASSAYTGELFF

v_call: TRBV30
clone_size: -
j_call: TRBJ2-3
cdr3_aa: CAWILSGRAGTDTQYF

v_call: TRBV11-3
clone_size: -
j_call: TRBJ2-7
cdr3_aa: CASSFGGQGAFYEQYF

v_call: TRBV5-6
clone_size: once
j_call: TRBJ1-2
cdr3_aa: CASSLNSEYQLWSGYGYTF

v_call: TRBV5-8
clone_size: -
j_call: TRBJ1-5
cdr3_aa: CASARRFNQPQHF

v_call: TRBV20-1
clone_size: few
j_call: TRBJ1-1
cdr3_aa: CRGAGRTEAFF

v_call: TRBV6-5
clone_size: few
j_call: TRBJ1-6
cdr3_aa: CASSYAVKNSPLHF

v_call: TRBV4-1
clone_size: -
j_call: TRBJ2-7
cdr3_aa: CASSQELGLNEQYF

v_call: TRBV28
clone_size: -
j_call: TRBJ1-2
cdr3_aa: CASSSPRTPPNGYTF

v_call: TRBV11-3
clone_size: -
j_call: TRBJ2-1
cdr3_aa: CASSPTPPQSGKSSYNEQFF

v_call: TRBV18
clone_size: -
j_call: TRBJ2-1
cdr3_aa: CASSRGLAGRSYNEQFF

v_call: TRBV6-4
clone_size: -
j_call: TRBJ2-3
cdr3_aa: CASRAGSADTQYF

v_call: TRBV6-1
clone_size: once
j_call: TRBJ1-5
cdr3_aa: CASMRPNQPQHF

v_call: TRBV9
clone_size: -
j_call: TRBJ2-1
cdr3_aa: CASSGLRGTGVIDEQFF

v_call: TRBV5-1
clone_size: -
j_call: TRBJ1-1
cdr3_aa: CASSPSGGANTEAFF

v_call: TRBV6-6
clone_size: -
j_call: TRBJ2-1
cdr3_aa: CASSPVTSGRFNEQFF

v_call: TRBV5-6
clone_size: once
j_call: TRBJ1-1
cdr3_aa: CASSRVSGATEAFF